This T cell receptor beta chain was documented in a study of patients and donors after allogeneic stem cell transplantation. MiXCR was run by TCRdb on the RT-PCR reads, yielding one entry per CDR3 protein. Of about a million distinct CDR3 sequences in the sample, roughly 18% were seen once. Trimming stripped 0 bases from V and 6 bases from J, with 15 bases between. CDR1 is DFQATT and CDR2 is SNEGSKA in the germline V gene (reference sequence). The CDR3 extends over 15 amino acids. Sequenced sample: blood, either unsorted or a sorted T cell fraction (not recorded which). This chain uses TRBV20-1 with TRBJ1-5, with D possibly matching TRBD1 (5 bases). This receptor was identified in a human donor who was either an allogeneic HSCT recipient or a stem cell or donor lymphocyte infusion donor (not recorded which). It is not recorded whose cells these are; they may come from a transplant donor. The chain's CDR3 is CSAREWGTNIQPQHF. The CDR3 DNA reads as TGCAGTGCTAGAGAGTGGGGGACTAATATTCAGCCCCAGCATTTT.